A selection of T cell receptor beta chains follows, all from one sample in a study of early T cells in non-severe SARS-CoV-2 infection. TCRdb reprocessed the 5' RACE reads with MiXCR, giving one entry per CDR3 protein. The sample lists 120,000 or so distinct CDR3 sequences; around an eighth were seen once. The material was whole blood, obtained at baseline. Source of these receptors: an adult who was a healthcare worker with PCR-confirmed SARS-CoV-2 infection or an uninfected control (not recorded which). Each CDR3 is given with its conserved first and last residue. The D gene is left open where the match is weak. Clone sizes are given selectively: once, few, many, or a class where the clone is expanded.

CASSSPAPGHHSYEQYF,TGTGCCAGCAGCTCTCCAGCCCCGGGACATCACTCCTACGAGCAGTACTTC,TRBJ2-7,few,TRBV28,.
CASNRLAYSTDTQYF,TGTGCCAGCAACCGCCTAGCGTACAGCACAGATACGCAGTATTTT,TRBJ2-3,few,TRBV11-2,.
CASSNGLAPNEQFF,TGCGCCAGCAGCAACGGACTAGCGCCCAATGAGCAGTTCTTC,TRBJ2-1,.,TRBV5-1,TRBD2
CSVERATALAGRGLGYNEQFF,TGCAGCGTTGAAAGGGCGACAGCTCTAGCGGGAAGGGGCCTAGGATACAATGAGCAGTTCTTC,TRBJ2-1,few,TRBV29-1,TRBD2
CASGGLSSGANVLTF,TGTGCCAGTGGGGGACTCTCCTCTGGGGCCAACGTCCTGACTTTC,TRBJ2-6,.,TRBV2,.
CASHRDRSLSGANVLTF,TGTGCCAGTCACCGGGACAGGTCTCTTTCTGGGGCCAACGTCCTGACTTTC,TRBJ2-6,.,TRBV2,TRBD1
CAWRLPPKDTQYF,TGTGCCTGGAGGTTACCCCCTAAAGATACGCAGTATTTT,TRBJ2-3,.,TRBV30,.
CASSEGDYEQYF,TGTGCCAGCAGTGAGGGGGACTACGAGCAGTACTTC,TRBJ2-7,many,TRBV2,.
CASSLGSVPSTDTQYF,TGTGCCAGCAGCTTAGGTTCTGTTCCTAGCACAGATACGCAGTATTTT,TRBJ2-3,.,TRBV7-6,.
CASSQGRRTGRNQPQHF,TGTGCCAGCAGCCAAGGTCGAAGGACAGGGAGGAATCAGCCCCAGCATTTT,TRBJ1-5,many,TRBV3-1,TRBD1
CASSYGSGAPTQYF,TGTGCCAGCAGTTACGGGAGCGGGGCTCCTACGCAGTATTTT,TRBJ2-3,few,TRBV6-5,TRBD2
CASIADWRSYEQYF,TGTGCCAGCATCGCGGACTGGCGCTCCTACGAGCAGTACTTC,TRBJ2-7,.,TRBV6-1,.
CASSPSSTSGTDTQYF,TGTGCCAGCAGCCCCTCCTCGACTAGCGGCACAGATACGCAGTATTTT,TRBJ2-3,.,TRBV5-4,TRBD2
CASSVNDRANEKLFF,TGTGCCAGCAGCGTAAACGACAGGGCTAATGAAAAACTGTTTTTT,TRBJ1-4,.,TRBV7-2,TRBD1
CASSPFTDTQYF,TGTGCCAGCAGCCCGTTCACAGATACGCAGTATTTT,TRBJ2-3,once,TRBV14,.
CASSTLALGYYEQYF,TGTGCCAGCAGTACTTTAGCGCTGGGCTACTACGAGCAGTACTTC,TRBJ2-7,few,TRBV2,.
CSARDSGGRTNEQYF,TGCAGTGCTAGAGATTCGGGCGGGAGAACTAACGAGCAGTACTTC,TRBJ2-7,.,TRBV20-1,TRBD2
CASSRILPGHSNEKLFF,TGTGCCAGCAGTCGAATACTACCGGGACACTCCAATGAAAAACTGTTTTTT,TRBJ1-4,.,TRBV7-8,.
CASSSGTGGADEQFF,TGTGCCAGCAGTTCCGGGACAGGGGGAGCGGATGAGCAGTTCTTC,TRBJ2-1,few,TRBV7-2,TRBD1
CASSQGQSTDTQYF,TGCGCCAGCAGCCAGGGACAGAGCACAGATACGCAGTATTTT,TRBJ2-3,.,TRBV5-1,TRBD1
CASSVGRGGYEQYF,TGTGCCAGCAGCGTGGGCAGGGGCGGATACGAGCAGTACTTC,TRBJ2-7,.,TRBV9,.
CSARRDRANTEAFF,TGCAGTGCTCGCCGGGACAGGGCGAACACTGAAGCTTTCTTT,TRBJ1-1,.,TRBV20-1,TRBD1
CSAQDSLKVQYF,TGCAGTGCCCAGGACAGCTTGAAGGTTCAGTACTTC,TRBJ2-4,few,TRBV20-1,.
CASGPRGSGPSGANVLTF,TGCGCCAGCGGCCCCCGGGGTAGCGGGCCCTCTGGGGCCAACGTCCTGACTTTC,TRBJ2-6,few,TRBV4-1,TRBD2
CASSQVRLRSEKLFF,TGCGCCAGCAGCCAAGTCCGCCTTCGTAGTGAAAAACTGTTTTTT,TRBJ1-4,few,TRBV4-1,.
CASTLLAGGINEQFF,TGTGCCAGCACCCTACTAGCGGGAGGGATAAATGAGCAGTTCTTC,TRBJ2-1,.,TRBV9,TRBD2
CASSQSVSYYGYTF,TGTGCCAGCAGTCAGTCCGTTAGTTACTATGGCTACACCTTC,TRBJ1-2,many,TRBV6-1,.
CASSQSRSPGQALNTEAFF,TGTGCCAGCTCACAAAGCCGAAGTCCGGGACAAGCCCTGAACACTGAAGCTTTCTTT,TRBJ1-1,many,TRBV18,.
CASSLMAAGDRNEQFF,TGTGCCAGCAGCTTAATGGCAGCGGGGGACCGCAATGAGCAGTTCTTC,TRBJ2-1,few,TRBV7-3,TRBD2
CASSERSGDTGNTIYF,TGTGCCAGCAGTGAACGATCCGGGGATACTGGAAACACCATATATTTT,TRBJ1-3,many,TRBV6-1,.
CSVAVGTSQETQYF,TGCAGCGTTGCTGTGGGCACCTCACAAGAGACCCAGTACTTC,TRBJ2-5,.,TRBV29-1,.
CASRSTSDSPLHF,TGTGCTAGCAGGTCCACCTCGGATTCACCCCTCCACTTT,TRBJ1-6,many,TRBV2,.
CASSSNRDRGYEQYF,TGTGCCAGCAGTTCAAACAGGGATCGGGGCTACGAGCAGTACTTC,TRBJ2-7,.,TRBV12-3/TRBV12-4,.
CASSPGGAPNSPLHF,TGTGCCAGCAGCCCGGGAGGGGCTCCGAATTCACCCCTCCACTTT,TRBJ1-6,few,TRBV5-5,.
CASSQFLSVSGRGNEQFF,TGTGCCAGCAGCCAATTCCTTTCGGTTAGCGGGAGGGGTAATGAGCAGTTCTTC,TRBJ2-1,.,TRBV16,TRBD2
CASSLGTVYGYTF,TGTGCCAGCAGCTTGGGGACAGTCTATGGCTACACCTTC,TRBJ1-2,many,TRBV7-8,TRBD1
CSASRGQGAYEQYF,TGCAGTGCTAGTAGGGGACAGGGGGCGTACGAGCAGTACTTC,TRBJ2-7,few,TRBV20-1,TRBD1
CASSLDRTGNTGELFF,TGTGCCAGCAGCTTAGACCGGACAGGGAACACCGGGGAGCTGTTTTTT,TRBJ2-2,few,TRBV7-9,TRBD1
CASSHQLAGVQETQYF,TGCGCCAGCAGCCACCAACTAGCGGGGGTCCAAGAGACCCAGTACTTC,TRBJ2-5,.,TRBV4-1,TRBD2
CASSLAVETQYF,TGCGCCAGCAGCTTGGCGGTGGAGACCCAGTACTTC,TRBJ2-5,.,TRBV5-1,.
CASSVARLTDTQYF,TGTGCCAGCAGCGTAGCCAGGCTCACAGATACGCAGTATTTT,TRBJ2-3,.,TRBV9,.
CATSDFVQGSEQFF,TGTGCCACCAGTGATTTCGTACAGGGAAGTGAGCAGTTCTTC,TRBJ2-1,.,TRBV24-1,.
CASRLRGGSYEQYF,TGTGCCAGCAGACTCCGAGGGGGGTCCTACGAGCAGTACTTC,TRBJ2-7,few,TRBV6-5,.
CASRQGAEGDTQYF,TGCGCCAGCAGACAGGGGGCTGAGGGGGATACGCAGTATTTT,TRBJ2-3,many,TRBV5-1,TRBD1
CASSPLWIGTKETQYF,TGCGCCAGCAGCCCTCTCTGGATAGGGACGAAAGAGACCCAGTACTTC,TRBJ2-5,.,TRBV4-1,.